Listed below are T cell receptor beta chains from one sample, sequenced in a study of T cells in Graves' hyperthyroidism and ophthalmopathy. Via MiXCR, TCRdb re-called the multiplex PCR reads, giving one row per CDR3 protein. The profile shows some 580,000 distinct CDR3 sequences, approximately 16% of them singletons. The specimen sequenced was blood. These receptors were obtained from a woman between 40 and 50 years old with Graves' ophthalmopathy. CDR3s include the opening cysteine and the closing phenylalanine or tryptophan. The D gene is left open where the match is weak. Rows may omit the clone size; those that give it use once, few, many or a size class.

size	V	J	D	CDR3	DNA
NA	TRBV5-1	TRBJ1-1	NA	CASGIGHSNTEAFF	TGCGCCAGCGGAATTGGACACTCGAACACTGAAGCTTTCTTT
few	TRBV6-1	TRBJ1-5	NA	CASSELPGSNQPQHF	TGTGCCAGCAGTGAATTGCCTGGAAGCAATCAGCCCCAGCATTTT
NA	TRBV5-1	TRBJ1-3	NA	CASSLAGTGNTIYF	TGCGCCAGCAGCTTGGCGGGGACAGGAAACACCATATATTTT
NA	TRBV27	TRBJ1-5	NA	CASSLLGGSNQPQHF	TGTGCCAGCAGTTTATTGGGCGGTAGCAATCAGCCCCAGCATTTT
many	TRBV12-3/TRBV12-4	TRBJ2-7	TRBD2	CASSLRVAGGYEQYF	TGTGCCAGCAGTTTAAGGGTAGCGGGGGGCTACGAGCAGTACTTC
NA	TRBV11-2	TRBJ2-3	TRBD2	CASGHSGGGSDTQYF	TGTGCCAGCGGCCATAGCGGGGGGGGTTCAGATACGCAGTATTTT
many	TRBV7-2	TRBJ2-2	NA	CASSPVKGGELFF	TGTGCCAGCAGCCCAGTGAAGGGCGGGGAGCTGTTTTTT
NA	TRBV10-3	TRBJ1-1	NA	CAISRDGSDTEAFF	TGTGCCATCAGTCGGGACGGATCGGACACTGAAGCTTTCTTT
NA	TRBV9	TRBJ1-1	NA	CASSDQQAAGTEAFF	TGTGCCAGCAGCGACCAACAGGCCGCGGGCACTGAAGCTTTCTTT
NA	TRBV25-1	TRBJ1-2	TRBD1	CASSEDRGRHGGYTF	TGTGCCAGCAGTGAGGACAGGGGGCGGCATGGTGGCTACACCTTC
few	TRBV5-4	TRBJ1-1	NA	CASSLELRGTEAFF	TGTGCCAGCAGCTTGGAACTTAGGGGCACTGAAGCTTTCTTT
few	TRBV6-6	TRBJ2-7	TRBD1	CASSYRDRGEQYF	TGTGCCAGCAGTTACCGGGACAGAGGCGAGCAGTACTTC
NA	TRBV5-1	TRBJ2-2	TRBD2	CASSSFQGLAGVGELFF	TGCGCCAGCAGCTCCTTTCAAGGACTAGCGGGAGTCGGGGAGCTGTTTTTT
many	TRBV2	TRBJ1-2	NA	CASSEARGLGHGYTF	TGTGCCAGCAGTGAAGCTAGGGGACTAGGGCATGGCTACACCTTC
many	TRBV11-2	TRBJ1-6	TRBD1	CASSSDRVNSPLHF	TGTGCCAGCAGCTCGGACAGGGTAAATTCACCCCTCCACTTT
NA	TRBV2	TRBJ2-2	NA	CASSRLGLNTGELFF	TGTGCCAGCAGCAGACTAGGGTTGAACACCGGGGAGCTGTTTTTT
few	TRBV29-1	TRBJ1-3	NA	CSVSQPLSNTIYF	TGCAGCGTTTCCCAGCCACTGTCTAACACCATATATTTT
NA	TRBV7-2	TRBJ1-2	NA	CASSPGSLSNGYTF	TGTGCCAGCAGCCCCGGGTCCCTCTCCAATGGCTACACCTTC
NA	TRBV2	TRBJ1-5	NA	CASTRVGRGDQPQHF	TGTGCCAGCACTCGGGTTGGAAGGGGGGACCAGCCCCAGCATTTT
NA	TRBV6-1	TRBJ2-5	TRBD2	CASRGGVGLAGEETQYF	TGTGCCAGCAGGGGAGGGGTGGGACTAGCGGGAGAAGAGACCCAGTACTTC
NA	TRBV5-4	TRBJ2-7	NA	CASSLGAAEQYF	TGTGCCAGCAGCTTGGGGGCGGCCGAGCAGTACTTC
NA	TRBV12-3/TRBV12-4	TRBJ1-3	NA	CASSLGFARGARPDTIYF	TGTGCCAGCAGTTTAGGATTCGCAAGGGGGGCGAGGCCGGACACCATATATTTT
many	TRBV20-1	TRBJ2-1	TRBD2	CSTFCLAGNNEQFF	TGCAGTACCTTTTGCCTAGCGGGAAACAATGAGCAGTTCTTC
many	TRBV3-1	TRBJ1-1	NA	CASSPGGGADTEAFF	TGTGCCAGCAGCCCTGGGGGGGGCGCAGACACTGAAGCTTTCTTT
many	TRBV29-1	TRBJ2-3	TRBD2	CSVEPSGGTDTQYF	TGCAGCGTTGAACCTAGCGGGGGAACAGATACGCAGTATTTT
few	TRBV7-9	TRBJ2-5	NA	CASTSGHWGQETQYF	TGTGCCAGCACCTCGGGACATTGGGGCCAAGAGACCCAGTACTTC
many	TRBV30	TRBJ1-1	NA	CAWSVMANTEAFF	TGTGCCTGGAGTGTAATGGCGAACACTGAAGCTTTCTTT
NA	TRBV5-1	TRBJ2-2	NA	CASSAVGNTGELFF	TGCGCCAGCAGCGCGGTGGGGAACACCGGGGAGCTGTTTTTT
many	TRBV28	TRBJ2-4	NA	CASSAGGVGKNIQYF	TGTGCCAGCAGTGCCGGTGGGGTTGGCAAAAACATTCAGTACTTC
many	TRBV18	TRBJ1-2	NA	CASSPPTDGYTF	TGTGCCAGCTCACCACCGACGGATGGCTACACCTTC